Presented here are 8 T cell receptor beta chains from one specimen sequenced in a study of blood T cell repertoires in COVID-19. The assay was immunoSEQ multiplex PCR, and TCRdb's table has in-frame clones only and misses some. The data show 120,000 or so clones, with 88% seen just once and about 1.5% held by the top ten. Specimen: peripheral blood. The receptors were gathered from a human donor in a cohort sampled during active COVID-19.

The gene calls are TRBV9 and TRBJ2-2; 9 nucleotides line up with TRBD1. There are 16 residues in the CDR3. V lost 4 bases to trimming and J lost 2 bases; unmatched junction nucleotides: 6. Germline assignment: CDR1 SGDLS and CDR2 YYNGEE. The CDR3 DNA reads as TGTGCCAGCAGCTCAACGGGACAGGGTAACACCGGGGAGCTGTTTTTT. Translating it yields CASSSTGQGNTGELFF.

The genes are TRBV7-9 and TRBJ2-5; D is unclear. Between the trimmed V and J ends, which lost 7 bases and 1 base, there was a span of 16 bases. The CDR3 loop spans 15 amino acids. Per the germline V gene, CDR1 is SEHNR and CDR2 is FQNEAQ (reference sequence). In DNA form, the CDR3 reads TGTGCCAGCACGAATCTTTCAGGTTCCCAAGAGACCCAGTACTTC. Its protein is CASTNLSGSQETQYF.

The rearrangement joins TRBV3-1 (or the pseudogene TRBV3-2) to TRBJ2-3; no clear D. This CDR3 region has 15 residues. The germline V gene encodes CDR1 LGHDT and CDR2 YNNKEL (reference sequence). Trimming shortened V by 2 bases and J by 4 bases, and 13 bases separated the two germline ends. Here the CDR3 reads CASSQPGTDPDTQYF. The CDR3 nucleotides read TGTGCCAGCAGCCAACCTGGAACAGACCCAGATACGCAGTATTTT.

The rearrangement uses TRBV4-1 and TRBJ2-7; 8 bases agree with TRBD2. The CDR3 spans 15 residues. Germline V gene data show CDR1 as MGHRA and CDR2 as YSYEKL. The J segment lost 4 bases and the V segment lost 3 bases, leaving 8 bases of the junction unmatched. The CDR3 sequence: CASSHDTGLGYEQYF. CDR3 DNA: TGCGCCAGCAGCCATGACACGGGACTAGGGTACGAGCAGTACTTC.

The chain couples TRBV19 to TRBJ2-5; 10 positions agree with TRBD1. Unmatched junction bases numbered 6, after V lost 3 bases and J lost 2 bases. The CDR3 sequence is 16 residues long. CDR1 is LNHDA, CDR2 SQIVND, per germline (reference sequence). The DNA of the CDR3 is TGTGCCAGTAGTATGAGGGGACAGGGGCTACAAGAGACCCAGTACTTC. It is translated as CASSMRGQGLQETQYF.

The chain joins TRBV2 to TRBJ2-7; D not certain. V was clipped by 2 bases and J by 2 bases, with 4 bases between them. The CDR3 runs to 12 residues. Germline values: CDR1 SNHLY, CDR2 FYNNEI. This CDR3 reads CASSERAYEQYF. The CDR3 nucleotides read TGTGCCAGCAGTGAAAGAGCCTACGAGCAGTACTTC.

With regard to this clone: Mismatch with germline at one junction end may stem from a read error. This sequence joins TRBV7-7 and TRBJ2-1; 10 bases match TRBD2. CDR3 length: 16 residues. The germline gives CDR1 SSHAT, CDR2 FNYEAQ (reference sequence). DNA of the CDR3: TGTGCTAGCAGCCCCTCCGGGACTAGCGTTGGCGATGAGCAGTTCTTC. Encoded protein: CASSPSGTSVGDEQFF.

The chain employs TRBV30 and TRBJ2-7, with 7 bases aligning to TRBD1. The CDR3 runs to 13 residues. With 2 bases clipped from V and 3 bases from J, the junction kept 4 bases outside the gene matches. The germline V gene encodes CDR1 GTSNPN and CDR2 SVGIG (reference sequence). CDR3 in DNA: TGTGCCTGGAGTTCGGGACAGCGCTACGAGCAGTACTTC. Translating it yields CAWSSGQRYEQYF.